Below, 14 T cell receptor beta chains from the same sample are listed, as sequenced in a study of blood T cell repertoires in COVID-19. TCRdb keeps only in-frame clones here, not all; method: immunoSEQ multiplex PCR. The table lists 150,000 to 200,000 clones, 80% to 85% of them singletons. Sample: peripheral blood. These TCRs come from a woman in her 70s with COVID-19, enrolled during active disease.

This chain joins TRBV6-5 and TRBJ1-2, with D hard to call. Germline CDR1 and CDR2: MNHEY and SVGAGI. The CDR3 is made up of 13 amino acids. V was clipped by 7 bases and J by 5 bases, with 14 bases between them. The CDR3 nucleotides read TGTGCCAGCACCCCCGTCGGTTCGTATGGCTACACCTTC. Translation: CASTPVGSYGYTF.

The chain has TRBV30 and TRBJ2-3; TRBD2 agrees at 10 bases. V dropped 8 bases and J dropped 9; count of bases not matched to a gene: 8. The CDR3 consists of 12 residues. Germline V gene sequence: CDR1 GTSNPN, CDR2 SVGIG (reference sequence). This CDR3 is CAASGGALTQYF. The CDR3 bases are TGTGCCGCCAGCGGGGGGGCCCTAACGCAGTATTTT.

The V call is TRBV5-6, the J call TRBJ1-4; no clear D. Deletions cut 0 bases from V and 0 bases from J, with 3 bases between. CDR1 is SGHDT, CDR2 YYEEEE, per germline. The CDR3 runs 14 residues. DNA for the CDR3: TGTGCCAGCAGCTTGGCAGCAACTAATGAAAAACTGTTTTTT. Protein sequence: CASSLAATNEKLFF.

This clone was seen just once. The rearrangement links TRBV5-6 to TRBJ1-3; TRBD1 matches at 12 bases. The CDR3 length is 16 residues. Germline loops: CDR1 SGHDT, CDR2 YYEEEE. J was trimmed by 2 bases and V by 3 bases; bases with no gene match: 3. This CDR3 reads CASSWDRGQAGNTIYF. The DNA for the CDR3 is TGTGCCAGCAGCTGGGACAGGGGGCAGGCTGGAAACACCATATATTTT.

V is TRBV9 and J is TRBJ1-6; a weak D match, TRBD1 (6 bases). Trimming removed 3 bases at V and 9 bases at J, with 16 bases between. The CDR3 extends over 15 amino acids. CDR1 and CDR2 (germline): SGDLS, YYNGEE. The CDR3 here is CASSDRLGASSPLHF. The CDR3 bases are TGTGCCAGCAGCGACCGGTTGGGGGCGAGTTCACCCCTCCACTTT.

This clone was detected a few times. The V call is TRBV24-1, the J call TRBJ1-1; D perhaps matches TRBD1 (6 bases). Trimming removed 5 bases from V and 8 bases from J, with 14 bases in between. There are 13 residues in the CDR3. CDR1 is KGHDR and CDR2 is SFDVKD in the germline V gene. CDR3 DNA: TGTGCCACCAGTGCTGCGGGGGGGCTGGAAGCTTTCTTT. Translated, it gives CATSAAGGLEAFF.

This rearrangement joins TRBV19 to TRBJ1-2; the match to TRBD1 covers 7 bases. From germline, CDR1 is LNHDA and CDR2 SQIVND (reference sequence). V gave up 9 bases and J gave up 2 bases; unmatched junction bases: 6. CDR3 size: 13 residues. DNA for the CDR3: TGTGCCAGCCGTAGGGGGCCCAACTATGGCTACACCTTC. This codes for CASRRGPNYGYTF.

The V gene is TRBV3-1 (or the pseudogene TRBV3-2), the J gene TRBJ2-3; unclear D gene. This CDR3 contains 13 residues. Germline V gives CDR1 LGHDT, CDR2 YNNKEL (reference sequence). V shed 4 bases and J shed 3 bases, with 8 bases lying between them. CDR3: CASSPFPTDTQYF. In DNA, the CDR3 is TGTGCCAGCAGCCCCTTCCCGACAGATACGCAGTATTTT.

As to this clone: At one end, the junction sequence differs from germline, possibly due to a read error. The J gene is TRBJ1-4, the V gene TRBV2; D is unclear. This CDR3 contains 13 residues. CDR1 is SNHLY, CDR2 FYNNEI, per germline. CDR3 coding DNA: TGTGCCAGCAGCGAAGACGGAGGGTTGAGACTGTTTTTT. Translating gives CASSEDGGLRLFF.

The chain has TRBV5-1 and TRBJ2-1; 7 bases agree with TRBD1. This CDR3 has 15 amino acids. Looked up from germline, CDR1 is SGHRS and CDR2 is YFSETQ. Unmatched junction bases numbered 15, after V lost 3 bases and J lost 12 bases. The CDR3 coding sequence is TGCGCCAGCAGCTCGAGAACCGACCCGGGACAGACGCAGTTCTTC. This translates into CASSSRTDPGQTQFF.

V gene TRBV12-3 or TRBV12-4 combines with J gene TRBJ2-3; D gene ambiguous. This CDR3 region has 13 residues. V was pared by 7 bases and J by 4 bases, with 12 bases between. In DNA form, the CDR3 reads TGTGCCAGCACTATCCTTGTAGCAGATACGCAGTATTTT. Its translation is CASTILVADTQYF.

The CDR3 sequence: CASSDYLLQQGTNEKLFF. The CDR3 DNA reads as TGTGCCAGCAGTGACTATTTACTCCAACAGGGCACTAATGAAAAACTGTTTTTT. The chain has TRBV2 and TRBJ1-4, with TRBD1 as a possible D gene (6 bases). Trimming cost V 3 bases and J 2 bases, with 19 bases left between them. The V gene's germline CDR1 is SNHLY and CDR2 FYNNEI. There are 18 residues in the CDR3.

As for this clone: The same CDR3 can be traced to other DNA sequences in this sample. The rearrangement links TRBV5-4 to TRBJ2-5; D not resolved. The CDR3 covers 12 residues. Germline-derived CDR1 and CDR2 are SGHNT and YYREEE (reference sequence). V lost 1 base to trimming and J lost 3 bases, with 4 bases between them. The CDR3 region is CASSLLEETQYF. The CDR3 nucleotides are TGTGCCAGCAGCTTGTTAGAAGAGACCCAGTACTTC.

The CDR3 nucleotides are TGTGCCAGTAGTGTTAAAAGCGGGAGGGCATACAATGAGCAGTTCTTC. Translating it yields CASSVKSGRAYNEQFF. This rearrangement joins TRBV19 to TRBJ2-1; 10 bases are a match to TRBD2. The germline V gene has CDR1 LNHDA and CDR2 SQIVND (reference sequence). CDR3 length equals 16 residues. V trimming: 5 bases; J trimming: 4 bases; junction bases outside the gene matches: 8.